This T cell receptor beta chain was captured in a study of siplizumab effects on memory and regulatory T cells. Remarks on this clone: Its antigen is as yet unknown.

The germline V gene has CDR1 SGHRS and CDR2 YFSETQ. Trimming stripped 0 bases from V and 0 bases from J, with 10 bases between. The CDR3 totals 16 residues. Per-sample assaying covered about 10^5 TCR templates. Produced via immunoSEQ multiplex PCR; TCRdb's table is partial and in-frame only. There are some 100,000 clones in the sample; 75% to 95% occur only once, and 2.6% lies in the top ten. Whole-study results and caveats: Neither a naive nor a memory phenotype was assignable to roughly 80-97% of proliferating CD4+ or CD8+ clones. In siplizumab conditions, mappable alloreactive CD4+ clones averaged approximately 70% Treg-derived, against 26.9% in controls. Memory cells seemed less diverse than naive T cells, which also seemed major contributors to the alloresponse.

The sequencing input was CD4+ T cells sorted from blood. The TCR comes from a human donor in good health. Some clones in this sample may be carry-over from other donors' samples. The chain recombines TRBV5-1 with TRBJ2-1; D possibly matches TRBD1 or TRBD2 (5 bases each). DNA of the CDR3: TGCGCCAGCAGCTTGGAAGCAGGGAGCTCCTACAATGAGCAGTTCTTC. Encoded protein: CASSLEAGSSYNEQFF.